Shown below are 2 T cell receptor beta chains from a single sample sequenced in a study of blood T cell repertoires in COVID-19. The method was immunoSEQ multiplex PCR; TCRdb's version includes in-frame clones alone and lacks a portion of them. The sample lists about 200,000 clones, about 93% seen once, with about 0.76% in the top ten. The sample taken for sequencing was peripheral blood. The receptors derive from a man younger than 45 with COVID-19, enrolled during active disease.

The genes are TRBV5-1 and TRBJ1-1; D is perhaps TRBD1 (5 bases). Germline-derived CDR1 and CDR2 are SGHRS and YFSETQ. The CDR3 runs to 14 residues. V was pared by 1 base and J by 1 base, with 8 bases between. The CDR3: CASSLRTGNTEAFF. The CDR3, as DNA: TGCGCCAGCAGCTTGCGAACAGGGAACACTGAAGCTTTCTTT. The entire variable domain, with the rest obtained from reference TRBV5-1 and TRBJ1-1, is as follows: KAGVTQTPRYLIKTRGQQVTLSCSPISGHRSVSWYQQTPGQGLQFLFEYFSETQRNKGNFPGRFSGRQFSNSRSEMNVSTLELGDSALYLCASSLRTGNTEAFFGQGTRLTVV.

The chain couples TRBV18 to TRBJ2-7; 8 bases fit TRBD1. Losses at the gene ends were 3 bases for V and 6 bases for J; bases not matched to a gene: 7. Germline CDR1 KGHSH, CDR2 LQKENI. The CDR3 extends over 14 amino acids. The CDR3 here is CASSPRGRVSEQYF. As DNA, the CDR3 is TGTGCCAGCTCACCCAGGGGGCGGGTAAGCGAGCAGTACTTC.